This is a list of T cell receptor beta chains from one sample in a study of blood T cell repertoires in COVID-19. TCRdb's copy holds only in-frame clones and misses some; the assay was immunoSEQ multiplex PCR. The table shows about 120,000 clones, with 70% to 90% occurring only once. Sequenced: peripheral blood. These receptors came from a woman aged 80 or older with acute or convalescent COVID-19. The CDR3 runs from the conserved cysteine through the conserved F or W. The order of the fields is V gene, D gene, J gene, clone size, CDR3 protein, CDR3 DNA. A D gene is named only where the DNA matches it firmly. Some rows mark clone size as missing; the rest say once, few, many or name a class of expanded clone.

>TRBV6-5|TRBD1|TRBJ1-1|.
CASRPGTGHTEAFF
TGTGCCAGCAGACCCGGGACAGGGCACACTGAAGCTTTCTTT
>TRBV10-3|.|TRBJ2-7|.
CAISDRDEQYF
TGTGCCATCAGTGATCGGGACGAGCAGTACTTC
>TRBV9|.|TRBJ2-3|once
CASSVDVRAADTQYF
TGTGCCAGCAGCGTAGATGTCAGGGCCGCGGATACGCAGTATTTT
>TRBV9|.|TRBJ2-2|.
CASSSREQGLTGELFF
TGTGCCAGCAGCTCCCGGGAACAGGGCTTGACCGGGGAGCTGTTTTTT
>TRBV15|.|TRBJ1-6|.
CATSRDYGRNSPLHF
TGTGCCACCAGCAGAGATTATGGGAGGAATTCACCCCTCCACTTT
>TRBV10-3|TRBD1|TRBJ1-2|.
CAISGPGQGNYGYTF
TGTGCCATCAGTGGACCGGGACAGGGGAACTATGGCTACACCTTC
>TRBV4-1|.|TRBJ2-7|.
CASSQPPPGVYEQYF
TGCGCCAGCAGCCAACCCCCCCCCGGGGTCTACGAGCAGTACTTC
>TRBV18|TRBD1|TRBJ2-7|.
CASSPWTGEIYEQYF
TGTGCCAGCTCACCTTGGACAGGCGAGATCTACGAGCAGTACTTC
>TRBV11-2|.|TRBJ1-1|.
CASSRGQTKNTEAFF
TGTGCCAGCAGCCGCGGACAGACCAAAAACACTGAAGCTTTCTTT
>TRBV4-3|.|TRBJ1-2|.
CASSQVGQVYGYTF
TGCGCCAGCAGCCAAGTGGGGCAGGTTTATGGCTACACCTTC
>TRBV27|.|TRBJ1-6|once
CASRAGWESSPLHF
TGTGCCAGTAGAGCGGGGTGGGAGTCTTCACCCCTCCACTTT
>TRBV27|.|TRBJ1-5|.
CASSGLGQLNQPQHF
TGTGCCAGCAGTGGCCTAGGACAGCTCAATCAGCCCCAGCATTTT
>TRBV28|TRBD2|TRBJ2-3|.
CASSGLLAGGAGTQYF
TGTGCCAGCAGTGGGCTCCTAGCGGGAGGGGCGGGTACGCAGTATTTT
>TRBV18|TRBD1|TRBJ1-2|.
CASSQTQGAGGYTF
TGTGCCAGCTCACAAACCCAGGGGGCTGGTGGCTACACCTTC
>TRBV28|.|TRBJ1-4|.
CASSPMGGRREKLFF
TGTGCCAGCAGTCCTATGGGGGGGCGCCGTGAAAAACTGTTTTTT
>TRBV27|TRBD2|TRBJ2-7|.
CASKASGSALEQYF
TGTGCCAGCAAAGCCAGCGGGAGCGCATTGGAGCAGTACTTC
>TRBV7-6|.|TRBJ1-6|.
CASSLTLTGIDSPLHF
TGTGCCAGCAGCTTAACTCTGACAGGAATTGATTCACCCCTCCACTTT
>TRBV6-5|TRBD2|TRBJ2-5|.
CASRGEGETQYF
TGTGCCAGCAGGGGGGAGGGAGAGACCCAGTACTTC
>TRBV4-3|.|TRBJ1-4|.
CASSPRGNEKLFF
TGCGCCAGCAGCCCCCGAGGAAATGAAAAACTGTTTTTT
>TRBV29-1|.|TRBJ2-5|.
CSVDRGQARVWETQYF
TGCAGCGTTGATAGAGGGCAGGCGAGGGTCTGGGAGACCCAGTACTTC
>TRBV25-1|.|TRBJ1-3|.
CASAGLGNTIYF
TGTGCCAGCGCGGGGCTTGGAAACACCATATATTTT
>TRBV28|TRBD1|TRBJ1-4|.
CASSPGGTGEKLFF
TGTGCCAGCAGCCCTGGGGGGACAGGTGAAAAACTGTTTTTT
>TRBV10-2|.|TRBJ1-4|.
CASSGIGVREKLFF
TGCGCCAGCAGTGGAATAGGGGTGCGCGAAAAACTGTTTTTT
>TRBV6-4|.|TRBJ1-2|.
CATKWGGRQDLYGYTF
TGTGCCACCAAATGGGGGGGCCGACAGGACCTTTATGGCTACACCTTC
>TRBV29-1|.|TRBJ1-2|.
CSVGGHYGYTF
TGCAGCGTTGGGGGCCACTATGGCTACACCTTC
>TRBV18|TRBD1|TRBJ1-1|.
CASSPRTGGGVGTEAFF
TGTGCCAGCTCACCACGCACAGGGGGCGGCGTAGGCACTGAAGCTTTCTTT
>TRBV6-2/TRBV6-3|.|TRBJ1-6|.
CASSYSIERKYNSPLHF
TGTGCCAGCAGTTACTCGATCGAGCGGAAATATAATTCACCCCTCCACTTT
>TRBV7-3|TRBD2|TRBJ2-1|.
CASSLRTSGPSSEQFF
TGTGCCAGCAGCTTAAGGACTAGCGGACCCTCCAGTGAGCAGTTCTTC
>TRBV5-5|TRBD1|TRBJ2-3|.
CASSFRGRADTQYF
TGTGCCAGCAGCTTTAGGGGGCGGGCAGATACGCAGTATTTT
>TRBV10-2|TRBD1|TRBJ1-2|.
CASRGTGDNYGYTF
TGCGCCAGCAGGGGGACAGGGGATAACTATGGCTACACCTTC
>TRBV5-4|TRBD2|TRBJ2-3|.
CASSNPGTSGPPKGNTQYF
TGTGCCAGCAGCAATCCCGGGACTAGCGGACCACCTAAAGGGAATACGCAGTATTTT
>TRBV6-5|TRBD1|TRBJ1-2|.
CASGDRGSTYGYTF
TGTGCCAGCGGGGACAGGGGTAGTACCTATGGCTACACCTTC
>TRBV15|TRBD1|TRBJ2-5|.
CATSRDGTVTQETQYF
TGTGCCACCAGCAGAGACGGGACAGTTACCCAAGAGACCCAGTACTTC
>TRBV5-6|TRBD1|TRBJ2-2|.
CASTFGQGSNTGELFF
TGTGCCAGCACCTTTGGACAGGGTTCGAACACCGGGGAGCTGTTTTTT
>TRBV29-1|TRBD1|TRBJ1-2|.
CSVAKGTGSRGYTF
TGCAGCGTTGCGAAGGGGACAGGGTCGCGTGGCTACACCTTC
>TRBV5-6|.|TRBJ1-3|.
CASSRRGAHYGNTIYF
TGTGCCAGCAGCAGGCGGGGGGCTCACTACGGAAACACCATATATTTT
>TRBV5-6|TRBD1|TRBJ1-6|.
CASSPQWDRDIPLYSPLHF
TGTGCCAGCAGCCCTCAATGGGACAGGGACATTCCCCTGTATTCACCCCTCCACTTT
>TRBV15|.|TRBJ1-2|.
CATSRDGGRGGLGF
TGTGCCACCAGCAGAGATGGAGGCCGGGGGGGTTTGGGCTTC
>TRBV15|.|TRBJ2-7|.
CATSREQGLVGGEQYF
TGTGCCACCAGCAGAGAGCAGGGTCTAGTGGGTGGTGAGCAGTACTTC
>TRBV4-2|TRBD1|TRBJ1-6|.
CASSPRDRDNSPLHF
TGTGCCAGCAGCCCCCGGGACAGAGATAATTCACCCCTCCACTTT
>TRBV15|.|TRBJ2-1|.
CATSRGEASYNEQFF
TGTGCCACCAGCAGAGGAGAGGCTTCCTACAATGAGCAGTTCTTC
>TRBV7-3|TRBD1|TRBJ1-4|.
CASRGTAEKLFF
TGTGCCAGCAGGGGGACAGCTGAAAAACTGTTTTTT
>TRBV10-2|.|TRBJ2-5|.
CASSDRVKETQYF
TGCGCCAGCAGTGACAGGGTGAAAGAGACCCAGTACTTC
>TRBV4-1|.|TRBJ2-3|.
CASSPGASTDTQYF
TGCGCCAGCAGCCCCGGTGCTAGCACAGATACGCAGTATTTT
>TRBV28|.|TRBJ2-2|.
CASKNSINTGELFF
TGTGCCAGCAAGAACTCTATCAACACCGGGGAGCTGTTTTTT
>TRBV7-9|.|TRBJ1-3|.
CASSLAGLGRDSGNTIYF
TGTGCCAGCAGCTTAGCGGGTTTGGGCAGGGACTCTGGAAACACCATATATTTT
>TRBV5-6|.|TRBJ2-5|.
CASSLRTQYQETQYF
TGTGCCAGCAGCTTGCGGACTCAATACCAAGAGACCCAGTACTTC
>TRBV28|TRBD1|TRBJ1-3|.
CASSEVGPTGVSGNTIYF
TGTGCCAGCAGCGAAGTCGGCCCGACAGGGGTATCTGGAAACACCATATATTTT
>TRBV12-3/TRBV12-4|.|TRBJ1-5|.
CASSLGGGQPQHF
TGTGCCAGCAGTTTGGGGGGAGGTCAGCCCCAGCATTTT
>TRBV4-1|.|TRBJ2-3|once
CASSHGDGQSTDTQYF
TGCGCCAGCAGCCACGGGGACGGACAGAGCACAGATACGCAGTATTTT
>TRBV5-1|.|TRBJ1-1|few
CASTQGGGNTEAFF
TGCGCCAGCACCCAAGGGGGGGGGAACACTGAAGCTTTCTTT
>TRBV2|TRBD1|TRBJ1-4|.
CASTRTGGKKLFF
TGTGCCAGCACAAGGACAGGGGGCAAAAAACTGTTTTTT
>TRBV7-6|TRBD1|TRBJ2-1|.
CASGESGTGLDEQFF
TGTGCCAGCGGGGAATCCGGGACAGGGCTAGATGAGCAGTTCTTC
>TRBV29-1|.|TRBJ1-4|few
CSVRHSGLNEKLFF
TGCAGCGTTAGGCACAGCGGACTTAATGAAAAACTGTTTTTT
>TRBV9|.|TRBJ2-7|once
CASSAVLQGGEQYF
TGTGCCAGCAGCGCCGTTCTACAGGGTGGCGAGCAGTACTTC
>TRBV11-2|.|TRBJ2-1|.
CASSPGGSNEQFF
TGTGCCAGCAGCCCCGGAGGGTCCAATGAGCAGTTCTTC
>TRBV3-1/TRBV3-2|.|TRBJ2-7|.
CASSQASGSYEQYF
TGTGCCAGCAGCCAAGCTTCAGGTTCCTACGAGCAGTACTTC